This TCR beta chain is from a study of spatial heterogeneity in lung cancer. As for the study in general: More than eight raw reads, on average, carried each unique TCR and UMI combination. Whole-study results and caveats: Counts of expanded intratumoral alpha and beta TCRs tracked tumor mutation counts.

Regarding time point: sample taken at primary tumor resection. A total of some 70 untreated early-stage non-small cell lung cancer patients served as donors. The sequenced material consisted of unsorted whole RNA from tumor, nontumor lung or frozen PBMC. Germline-derived CDR1 and CDR2 are SGHRS and YFSETQ. V lost 2 bases and J 1 base, leaving 12 bases between the germline ends. The CDR3 has 15 residues. TCR cDNA molecules each carried a unique molecular identifier. One entry per CDR3 protein results from TCRdb running MiXCR on the 5' RACE reads. This sample has around 21,000 distinct CDR3 sequences, with around 5% found just once. Ten or more counts support this clonotype. No antigen is known for it.

The rearrangement uses TRBV5-1 and TRBJ1-1; D is perhaps TRBD1 (5 bases). Sample: lung tumor tissue, taken at surgery. The receptor was derived from a male donor with early-stage non-small cell lung cancer. The CDR3 spells CASSFAGHENTEAFF. CDR3 DNA: TGCGCCAGCAGCTTTGCGGGGCACGAGAACACTGAAGCTTTCTTT. Filled out from reference TRBV5-1 and TRBJ1-1, the complete variable domain reads KAGVTQTPRYLIKTRGQQVTLSCSPISGHRSVSWYQQTPGQGLQFLFEYFSETQRNKGNFPGRFSGRQFSNSRSEMNVSTLELGDSALYLCASSFAGHENTEAFFGQGTRLTVV.